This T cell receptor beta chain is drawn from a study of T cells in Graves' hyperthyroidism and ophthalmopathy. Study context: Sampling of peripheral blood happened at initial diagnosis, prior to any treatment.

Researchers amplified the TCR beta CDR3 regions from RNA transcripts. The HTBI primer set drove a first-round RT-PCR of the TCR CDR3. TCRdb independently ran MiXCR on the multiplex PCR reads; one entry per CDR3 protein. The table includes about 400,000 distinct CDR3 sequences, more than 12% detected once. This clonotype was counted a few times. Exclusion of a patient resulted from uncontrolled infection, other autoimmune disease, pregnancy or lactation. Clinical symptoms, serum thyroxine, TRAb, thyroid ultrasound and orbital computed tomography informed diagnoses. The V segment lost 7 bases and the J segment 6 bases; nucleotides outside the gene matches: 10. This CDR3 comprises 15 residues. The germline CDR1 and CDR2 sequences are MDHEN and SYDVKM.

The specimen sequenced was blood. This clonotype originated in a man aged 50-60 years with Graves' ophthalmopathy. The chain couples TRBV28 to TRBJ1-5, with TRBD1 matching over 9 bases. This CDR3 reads CASTRHGQGFQPQHF. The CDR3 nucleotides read TGTGCCAGCACCCGTCATGGACAGGGGTTTCAGCCCCAGCATTTT.